This entry features one TCR beta chain sequence. This sample is drawn from a study of blood T cell repertoires in COVID-19. Assay: immunoSEQ multiplex PCR; the TCRdb copy retains only in-frame clones and omits some. This table holds under 250,000 clones, almost 85% found once. The ends were cut back, 5 bases at V and 0 bases at J, with 8 bases in the middle. In germline, CDR1 is SGHRS, CDR2 YFSETQ. The CDR3 covers 14 residues. This TCR came from a woman aged 45 to 65 with acute COVID-19. Sequences were obtained from PBMCs or T cells enriched from blood (not recorded which). V usage is TRBV5-1 and J usage is TRBJ1-4; a possible D gene is TRBD1 (6 bases). The CDR3 region is CASRGGATNEKLFF. The CDR3 nucleotides read TGCGCCAGCAGAGGGGGTGCAACTAATGAAAAACTGTTTTTT.